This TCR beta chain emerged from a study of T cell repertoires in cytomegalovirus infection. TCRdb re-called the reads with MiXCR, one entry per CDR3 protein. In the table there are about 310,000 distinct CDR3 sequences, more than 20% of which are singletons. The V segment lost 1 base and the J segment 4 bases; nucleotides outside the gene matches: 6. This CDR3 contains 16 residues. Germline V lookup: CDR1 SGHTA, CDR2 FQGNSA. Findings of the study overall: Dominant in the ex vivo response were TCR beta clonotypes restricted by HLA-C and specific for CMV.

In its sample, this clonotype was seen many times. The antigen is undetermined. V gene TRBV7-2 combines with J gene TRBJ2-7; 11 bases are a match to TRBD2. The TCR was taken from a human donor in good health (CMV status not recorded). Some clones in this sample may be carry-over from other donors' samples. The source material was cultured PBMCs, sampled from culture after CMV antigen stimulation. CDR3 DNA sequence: TGTGCCAGCAGCTTAGTAGCGGGAGGGGAAATATACGAGCAGTACTTC. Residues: CASSLVAGGEIYEQYF.